Each of the 25 T cell receptor beta chains below was sequenced from the same sample in a study of response to subunit inactivated influenza vaccine. TCRdb independently ran MiXCR on the RT-PCR reads; one entry per CDR3 protein. The sample includes about 160,000 distinct CDR3 sequences, approximately 10% seen only once; the top ten take around an eighth. This material consisted of non-naive T cells sorted from PBMCs, taken 45 days after vaccination. These receptors were taken from a man in his fifties or sixties who received an inactivated influenza vaccine.

The rearrangement joins TRBV6-1 to TRBJ2-7; 11 bases fit TRBD2. V gave up 11 bases and J gave up 2 bases; unmatched junction bases: 5. The CDR3 is 13 amino acids. CDR1 is MNHNS and CDR2 is SASEGT in the germline V gene. CDR3 DNA sequence: TGTGCCGGAAGACTAGCGGGGACCTACGAGCAGTACTTC. Encoded protein: CAGRLAGTYEQYF.

This clonotype was detected ten times or more. This chain joins TRBV6-2 or TRBV6-3 and TRBJ2-1; D unclear. Germline V gene lookup returns CDR1 MNHEY and CDR2 SVGEGT. The CDR3 loop spans 16 amino acids. V was cut by 0 bases and J by 0 bases, with 9 bases left in between. The CDR3 here is CASSYSSDGSYNEQFF. The CDR3 coding sequence is TGTGCCAGCAGTTACTCGTCTGACGGCTCCTACAATGAGCAGTTCTTC.

This rearrangement joins TRBV7-2 to TRBJ2-7; 9 nucleotides match TRBD1. The CDR3 length is 15 residues. After removal of 5 bases from V and 6 bases from J, the junction contained 11 bases not matched to a gene. Germline CDR1 and CDR2: SGHTA and FQGNSA. CDR3: CASSKAGTGTSEQYF. The CDR3 coding sequence is TGTGCCAGCAGCAAGGCCGGGACAGGGACAAGCGAGCAGTACTTC.

The rearrangement links TRBV12-3 or TRBV12-4 to TRBJ1-3, with D unclear. With 4 bases removed from V and 4 bases from J, the gap between germline ends came to 8 bases. The CDR3 covers 13 residues. The CDR3 here is CASSSGRGNTIYF. In DNA form, the CDR3 reads TGTGCCAGCAGTTCGGGGAGGGGAAACACCATATATTTT.

This chain links TRBV10-3 with TRBJ2-2; TRBD2 matches 9 bases. CDR3 length equals 17 residues. J gave up 2 bases and V 7 bases, and 11 bases lay outside the gene matches. The germline CDR1 and CDR2 sequences are ENHRY and SYGVKD. CDR3 loop: CAIKGGSGSTNTGELFF. Here the CDR3 DNA reads TGTGCCATCAAGGGGGGTAGCGGGAGCACTAACACCGGGGAGCTGTTTTTT.

This clonotype was observed at least ten times. V and J are TRBV5-6 and TRBJ2-7; D is undetermined. This CDR3 spans 16 amino acids. Germline values: CDR1 SGHDT, CDR2 YYEEEE. Trimming shortened V by 0 bases and J by 2 bases, and 15 bases separated the two germline ends. The CDR3 DNA sequence: TGTGCCAGCAGCTTGGGGGCGGAAAGGGTCCCCTACGAGCAGTACTTC. This encodes CASSLGAERVPYEQYF.

This clonotype was recorded at least ten times. The V gene is TRBV28, the J gene TRBJ1-4; D gene ambiguous. The germline V and J ends were trimmed by 7 bases and 13 bases, with 19 bases remaining between them. The germline CDR1 and CDR2 sequences are MDHEN and SYDVKM. The CDR3 is 13 amino acids. The CDR3 nucleotides are TGTGCCAGCACCCCGGTTGGGTCCGTGGGACTGTTTTTT. It encodes CASTPVGSVGLFF.

This clonotype was observed a few times. The J gene is TRBJ2-4, the V gene TRBV20-1; 13 bases match TRBD2. This CDR3 contains 15 residues. The V segment lost 3 bases and the J segment 6 bases; nucleotides outside the gene matches: 5. Germline V gene lookup returns CDR1 DFQATT and CDR2 SNEGSKA (reference sequence). CDR3 nucleotide sequence: TGCAGTGCTAGTGGGACTAGCGGGGCACTAAACATTCAGTACTTC. Translating gives CSASGTSGALNIQYF.

This clonotype showed up just a few times. This CDR3 is CASRSRTLSTDTQYF. The CDR3 bases are TGTGCCAGCAGATCCCGGACTCTTAGCACAGATACGCAGTATTTT. The chain employs TRBV2 and TRBJ2-3; possibly TRBD2 for D (5 bases). V was shortened by 6 bases and J by 0 bases, with 13 bases between the two germline ends. The CDR3 extends over 15 amino acids. Germline V gene data show CDR1 as SNHLY and CDR2 as FYNNEI. The variable domain in full, completed from reference TRBV2 and TRBJ2-3, reads EPEVTQTPSHQVTQMGQEVILRCVPISNHLYFYWYRQILGQKVEFLVSFYNNEISEKSEIFDDQFSVERPDGSNFTLKIRSTKLEDSAMYFCASRSRTLSTDTQYFGPGTRLTVL.

In this sample, this clonotype turned up many times. The chain has TRBV4-2 and TRBJ2-1; 7 nucleotides line up with TRBD2. The V and J ends lost 2 bases and 8 bases, in that order; junction bases with no gene match: 9. In germline, CDR1 is LGHNA, CDR2 YNFKEQ. The CDR3 contains 15 residues. CDR3 sequence (DNA): TGTGCCAGCAGCCAAAGGGAGGGTCCCTTAGATGAGCAGTTCTTC. This translates into CASSQREGPLDEQFF.

This clonotype was found a few times. The rearrangement joins TRBV20-1 to TRBJ1-5; weak D call: TRBD1 (6 bases). This CDR3 region has 15 residues. Looked up from germline, CDR1 is DFQATT and CDR2 is SNEGSKA (reference sequence). Trimming pared 1 base from V and 2 bases from J, leaving 12 bases between. The CDR3 DNA is TGCAGTGCTAGAGCGGACAGCCTCGGCAATCAGCCCCAGCATTTT. Protein product: CSARADSLGNQPQHF.

This clonotype was recorded at least ten times. This chain joins TRBV2 and TRBJ2-7; 7 nucleotides match TRBD1. The junction had 11 bases not matched to a gene; V was cut back by 9 bases and J by 3 bases. CDR1 SNHLY and CDR2 FYNNEI come from the germline V gene. The CDR3 spans 14 residues. In DNA form, the CDR3 reads TGTGCCAGTTTATTCGGGACAGACCACTACGAGCAGTACTTC. Residues: CASLFGTDHYEQYF.

The chain combines TRBV4-2 with TRBJ2-7; the D gene could be TRBD1 or TRBD2 (5 bases each). The CDR3 totals 13 residues. Looked up from germline, CDR1 is LGHNA and CDR2 is YNFKEQ. The V and J ends lost 8 bases and 6 bases respectively, with 17 bases between them. The DNA of the CDR3 is TGTGCCAGCGGCCGGGACCTCCCCTGCGAGCAGTACTTC. This translates into CASGRDLPCEQYF.

At least ten counts were recorded for this clonotype. The chain couples TRBV7-2 to TRBJ2-1; possibly TRBD2 for D (6 bases). Trimming stripped 2 bases from V and 6 bases from J, with 17 bases between. Germline V gives CDR1 SGHTA, CDR2 FQGNSA. The CDR3 is 16 residues long. CDR3 amino acids: CASSLRGSGMGNEQFF. The CDR3, as DNA: TGTGCCAGCAGCTTAAGGGGTAGCGGCATGGGCAATGAGCAGTTCTTC.

This clonotype was seen ten or more times. CDR3: CASSPSGRAETDTQYF. Here the CDR3 DNA reads TGTGCCAGCAGTCCTAGTGGGCGGGCGGAGACAGATACGCAGTATTTT. The rearrangement joins TRBV12-3 or TRBV12-4 to TRBJ2-3; D may be TRBD2 (5 bases). This CDR3 region has 16 residues. Trimming stripped 5 bases from V and 3 bases from J, with 18 bases between.

This clonotype was picked up a small number of times. V is TRBV5-1 and J is TRBJ1-2; a weak D match, TRBD1 (5 bases). Trimming removed 6 bases from V and 7 bases from J, with 22 bases in between. Per germline, CDR1 SGHRS and CDR2 YFSETQ. This CDR3 spans 15 amino acids. The CDR3 region is CASTPGPGRAGGYTF. CDR3 nucleotides: TGCGCCAGCACCCCGGGGCCCGGCAGGGCCGGTGGCTACACCTTC.

This clonotype was recorded many times. The rearrangement joins TRBV12-3 or TRBV12-4 to TRBJ1-6; perhaps TRBD1 as D (6 bases). This CDR3 contains 15 residues. V was trimmed by 5 bases and J by 4 bases, leaving 12 bases between them. The CDR3 is CASSDRTDYNSPLHF. Here the CDR3 DNA reads TGTGCCAGCAGTGATAGGACAGATTATAATTCACCCCTCCACTTT.

The genes are TRBV28 and TRBJ1-5; TRBD1 is a possible D gene (6 bases). Germline V gene data show CDR1 as MDHEN and CDR2 as SYDVKM. The ends were cut back, 5 bases at V and 8 bases at J, with 13 bases in the middle. There are 13 residues in the CDR3. Here the CDR3 DNA reads TGTGCCAGCAGTAGACAGGTTTTGGAGCCCCAGCATTTT. Translating gives CASSRQVLEPQHF.

The chain employs TRBV12-5 and TRBJ2-4, with TRBD2 matching over 11 bases. In germline, CDR1 is LGHNT, CDR2 FRNRAP. The V gene end was trimmed by 0 bases and the J gene end by 5 bases; junction bases not matched to a gene: 6. The CDR3 extends over 17 amino acids. Written as DNA, the CDR3 is TGTGCTAGTGGTTTGGTACCAAGTAGCGGGAGGGAAAACATTCAGTACTTC. Translating it yields CASGLVPSSGRENIQYF.

This clonotype was seen at least ten times. This rearrangement joins TRBV29-1 to TRBJ2-7; tentatively, D is TRBD1 (5 bases). The CDR3 contains 12 residues. The V end was cut by 4 bases, the J end by 6 bases, with 13 bases between. Germline loops: CDR1 SQVTM, CDR2 ANQGSEA. CDR3 in amino acids: CSVGGFRTEQYF. The DNA for the CDR3 is TGCAGCGTTGGGGGCTTTCGGACCGAGCAGTACTTC.

This clonotype showed up many times. The chain recombines TRBV12-3 or TRBV12-4 with TRBJ1-5; D is possibly TRBD1 (6 bases). The CDR3 loop spans 15 amino acids. Trimming left V 8 bases short and J 0 bases short, with 14 bases between. CDR3 nucleotide sequence: TGTGCCAGCGGCCCAGGGGTTTATAGCAATCAGCCCCAGCATTTT. It specifies CASGPGVYSNQPQHF.

Ten or more counts support this clonotype. The chain recombines TRBV7-2 with TRBJ2-1; unclear D gene. The V and J ends lost 1 base and 3 bases respectively, with 10 bases between them. Per germline, CDR1 SGHTA and CDR2 FQGNSA. The CDR3 is 15 residues long. The chain's CDR3 is CASSLGRQDYNEQFF. The CDR3 nucleotides are TGTGCCAGCAGCTTAGGCCGGCAGGACTACAATGAGCAGTTCTTC.

V usage is TRBV5-6 and J usage is TRBJ2-7; 7 nucleotides match TRBD2. Per the germline V gene, CDR1 is SGHDT and CDR2 is YYEEEE. V was pared by 0 bases and J by 2 bases, with 2 bases of the junction left unmatched. The CDR3 spans 14 residues. The DNA of the CDR3 is TGTGCCAGCAGCTTGGCCGGGACTACCTACGAGCAGTACTTC. It is translated as CASSLAGTTYEQYF.

This clonotype was seen a handful of times. The chain is built from TRBV20-1 and TRBJ2-7; 10 bases line up with TRBD2. Losses at the gene ends were 0 bases for V and 2 bases for J; bases not matched to a gene: 7. The germline V gene has CDR1 DFQATT and CDR2 SNEGSKA (reference sequence). This CDR3 has 16 residues. CDR3 nucleotide sequence: TGCAGTGCTAGAGATAAAGAACTAGCGGGGACCTACGAGCAGTACTTC. This gives the protein CSARDKELAGTYEQYF.

The rearrangement uses TRBV4-3 and TRBJ2-3, with D unresolved. This CDR3 spans 14 amino acids. V dropped 3 bases and J dropped 5 bases, with 12 bases sitting between them. Germline CDR1 is LGHNA and CDR2 is YSLEER. CDR3 sequence: CASSHQNSIDTQYF. The CDR3 DNA reads TGCGCCAGCAGCCATCAGAATTCCATAGATACGCAGTATTTT.